This T cell receptor beta chain comes out of a study of shared clonotypes between healthy human individuals (dated by TCRdb to 2018 to 2020). Some background on the complete study: A few men and a couple of women, aged 18 to 49 years, made up the cohort. To increase sequencing depth and limit assay-specific biases, TCR repertoire library preparation and sequencing were carried out by different laboratories using diverse techniques. For each donor, CD4 naive and CD4 memory were each given three plates, CD8 naive was given two plates, and CD8 memory was given one plate. To estimate repertoire size and how much clonotypes are shared between individuals, the study performed deep sequencing of blood TCR repertoires from roughly five healthy adults. Each donor's leukapheresis produced roughly between roughly 0.85 and 9.5 billion PBMCs.

With respect to this clone: It has no known antigen specificity. Per-nucleotide qualities are absent, and no much larger clonotype sits a single base away.

TCR CDR3 regions were amplified from genomic DNA by multiplex PCR using the deep immunoSEQ assay. Genomic DNA extracted from each cell subset was distributed evenly over all wells of several immunoSEQ 96-well plates, and each plate served as one replicate. For sorted subsets, each replicate PCR was loaded with about 0.2 ug genomic DNA, equivalent to approximately 27,000 T cell genomes. Purified libraries were measured with a Qubit 3.0 fluorometer, size-checked on a Bioanalyzer 2100, and measured again with the KAPA Library Quantification kit. Each immunoSEQ 96-well plate was sequenced on its own single-read 150-cycle Illumina NextSeq 550 flow cell. In the paper's pipeline: The immunoSEQ output contained only junctional sequences without quality scores, so filtering could not match that applied to full-length reads. Sequences were annotated with PyIR, a Python wrapper for IgBLAST v1.9, using IMGT germline references to assign V/J genes and CDR3. Any read was removed if the V/J assignment was weak (E-value above 1e-6), the CDR3 was missing, or the read contained stop codons, out-of-frame junctions, or ambiguous translated residues. V3J clonotypes were defined by identical inferred V gene, J gene, and CDR3 amino acid sequence. Percentage overlap between repertoires was calculated by dividing the number of shared unique clonotypes by the size of the smaller repertoire. Three approaches were used to assess repertoire richness: RTK rarefaction, the Chao1 estimator, and Recon v2.1 estimates of unobserved clonotypes. OLGA was used to compute generation probabilities for all TCRbeta clonotypes that the gDNA method yielded from a handful of donors. Imported from immuneACCESS, the table was reduced by TCRdb to in-frame sequences with V and J called. These copies leave out some clones; in studies compared against another copy, an unresolved V gene accounts for under half, and the cause of the remainder is not known. D and trimming were read from the DNA, whereas the V and J calls and clone size are those reported in that table. Here the sample has more than 500,000 clones; roughly 95% occur a single time. Around 0.066% of the sample comes from the top ten.

From the cysteine through the phenylalanine, the CDR3 covers 14 amino acids. Of the read, only the CDR3 DNA is kept; its 42 bases are in frame from base 1. Cut back by 1 base and 6 bases, the V and J ends lie 13 bases apart. CDR1 and CDR2 are read off the germline V gene as SGHRS and YFSETQ. Study-wide conclusions, independent of this receptor: Across a handful of donors, 5% to 6% of naive CD4, approximately 3.6% of naive CD8, roughly 2.3% of memory CD4, and approximately 0.42% of memory CD8 clonotypes were shared. Only blood was sampled, and tissue TCR repertoires likely differ from those in blood. Based on pairwise subsampling, the degree of clonotype sharing among donors was expected to be affected by sequencing depth. Clonotypes shared by all four sorted-subset donors showed higher generation probabilities than non-shared clonotypes. Rarefaction of sorted-subset datasets indicated incomplete sequencing despite the large sequencing depth. The genetic and exposure-history diversity represented was limited by the small number of donors. Larger estimated clonotype richness was generally found for naive subsets than for memory subsets.

Healthy HIV-negative adults with no recently reported acute infections or vaccinations were included as donors. Every donor was a Caucasian adult residing in Nashville, Tennessee, USA. CD4+ T cells were enriched by magnetic negative selection, after which naive cells were positively selected on CD45RA and the negative fraction was taken as the memory subset. Blood was obtained by leukapheresis, after which PBMCs were separated by Ficoll-Histopaque density gradient centrifugation and cryopreserved in liquid nitrogen vapor phase. Purity and quantity of every magnetically sorted T cell population were checked by analytical flow cytometry. From each sorted fraction, genomic DNA was isolated and quantified by UV absorbance on a Nanodrop 2000c.

This TCR came from a woman in her twenties or thirties in good health. The rearranged segments are TRBV5-1 and TRBJ1-1; the D segment cannot be called with confidence. The source material was naive CD4+ T cells sorted from blood. Explained via the paper, the cell subset or site label denotes: CD45RA+ positively selected. The nucleotides read TGCGCCAGCAGCTTGACTATGGTTCTTTCTGAAGCTTTCTTT. Its protein is CASSLTMVLSEAFF.